This T cell receptor (beta chain) appears in the sequencing data of a study of blood T cell repertoires in COVID-19. Libraries were prepared by immunoSEQ multiplex PCR; TCRdb keeps only in-frame clonotypes and omits some of them. This table has some 300,000 clones, roughly 89% appearing once. The CDR3 is 13 residues long. V lost 10 bases, J lost 0 bases, and 12 bases lay in between. The germline V gene has CDR1 KGHDR and CDR2 SFDVKD. Participants were aged about 18 to 90 years, lived in under 25 US areas, and enrolled virtually. J is TRBJ2-7 and V is TRBV24-1; perhaps TRBD2 as D (6 bases). The sequencing sample was made of PBMCs or T cells enriched from blood (not recorded which). The source of this sequence is a woman aged 45-65 years who had been exposed to COVID-19. As DNA, the CDR3 is TGTGCCACTTCGGGGGATCGCTCCTACGAGCAGTACTTC. Protein sequence: CATSGDRSYEQYF.